This T cell receptor beta chain came from a study of Ad26.COV2.S vaccination and SARS-CoV-2 variants (dated by TCRdb to the early 2020s). With respect to the entire study: Vaccine-arm donors came from COV1001, a multicentre, randomized, double-blind, placebo-controlled phase I-IIa trial of Ad26.COV2.S in healthy adults. The TCR-sequenced set comprised approximately 30 samples: some 20 Ad26.COV2.S vaccine recipients, 5 placebo recipients and 8 SARS-CoV-2 convalescent individuals. TCRbeta repertoire sequencing was used to assess the specificity and breadth of SARS-CoV-2-reactive T cell receptors after Ad26.COV2.S vaccination. Ad26.COV2.S was given intramuscularly at 5x10^10 or 1x10^11 viral particles, as a single shot or as two shots 56 days apart. Trial participants were randomized into five groups of five: low-dose or high-dose Ad26.COV2.S given once or twice, or placebo on both occasions. Throughout the experiments and outcome assessment, investigators stayed blinded to trial group allocation. The study at large found these results: Vaccine and placebo recipients had comparable non-spike TCR breadth, which fits with the vaccine containing only spike. The study was not powered for comparison of responses between vaccine doses or regimens. Higher spike-specific TCR breadth was observed in Ad26.COV2.S recipients than in placebo recipients (P = 0.0014). After vaccination, spike-specific CD8+ and CD4+ T cell responses were reported to show substantial breadth. The authors noted that total T cell responses may have been underestimated by the TCR breadth and depth analyses.

The immunoSEQ Assay was the method used to sequence TCRbeta CDR3 regions. After extraction, genomic DNA underwent amplification by bias-controlled multiplex PCR, followed by high-throughput sequencing. Turning to the authors' computational methods: To quantify the absolute abundance of every unique TCRbeta CDR3 region, sequences were collapsed and filtered. T cell fraction was estimated by normalizing TCRbeta template counts to usable DNA, which was measured by amplifying reference genes present in all nucleated cells. Repertoire TCRs were annotated as SARS-CoV-2-specific by exact matching of V gene, CDR3 amino acid sequence and J gene to a known reactive TCR set. The reference SARS-CoV-2 TCR set was derived from MIRA and filtered for enrichment in COVID-19-positive ImmuneCODE repertoires, a step that removed public or cross-reactive TCRs. Using the MIRA antigens, annotated TCRs were further analysed by specific ORF or by position within an ORF. Depth was the summed frequency of annotated unique rearrangements, while breadth was defined as annotated unique rearrangements over total unique productive rearrangements. TCR breadth was compared between groups using two-sided Wilcoxon rank-sum tests. Imported from immuneACCESS, the table was reduced by TCRdb to in-frame sequences with V and J called. These copies leave out some clones; in studies compared against another copy, an unresolved V gene accounts for under half, and the cause of the remainder is not known. D and trimming were read from the DNA, whereas the V and J calls and clone size are those reported in that table. The sample contains around 250,000 clones, more than 75% of them found a single time. 3% to 4% of the sample belongs to the ten largest clones.

Including cysteine and phenylalanine, the CDR3 has 14 amino acids. CDR3 DNA is the only sequence kept; it has 42 bases, read in frame from the first base. V and J lose 4 bases and 3 bases, and a span of 10 bases separates them. Looking up the germline V gene yields CDR1 MGHRA and CDR2 YSYEKL. As concerns this clone: This clone's antigen is unknown. Within one base of it there is no much larger clone, and no base qualities were kept.

The treatment or condition label here, explained by the study, means: some 19 received Ad26.COV2.S at low or high dose, single or two shots; about 5 received placebo; per-sample allocation not given. Repertoires of vaccine and placebo recipients were sequenced from samples taken on day 63 after the first injection. Cohort 1b enrolled 25 adults aged 18-55 years at a single site in Boston, USA, between 29 July and 7 August 2020. Ad26.COV2.S was a replication-incompetent adenovirus type 26 vector that expressed a prefusion-stabilized SARS-CoV-2 spike protein derived from the original Wuhan strain. The sequence links TRBV4-1 to TRBJ2-1; no D segment can be confidently identified. The clonotype originates from a person aged 18-65 years who received the Ad26.COV2.S COVID-19 vaccine or a placebo. Source: peripheral blood, taken in a trial of Ad26.COV2.S vaccine versus placebo. The CDR3 has the sequence CASSRVYSYNEQFF. The base sequence is TGCGCCAGCAGCCGGGTCTACAGCTACAATGAGCAGTTCTTC.